One sample yielded the 9 T cell receptor beta chains listed below, sequenced in a study of shared clonotypes between healthy human individuals. Clones were read by immunoSEQ multiplex PCR, and TCRdb kept only the in-frame ones, dropping some. The data show 200,000 to 250,000 clones, with 60% to 80% seen just once and approximately 10% held by the top ten. Sequencing was done on a sample of memory CD4+ T cells sorted from blood. Sample subset: CD45RA-negative fraction. These receptors all stem from a man aged 25 to 40 in good health.

Worth noting for this clone: Additional DNA sequences in this sample encode the identical CDR3. J is TRBJ2-7 and V is TRBV28, with D possibly called TRBD1 or TRBD2 (5 bases each). Germline-derived CDR1 and CDR2 are MDHEN and SYDVKM. The V and J ends lost 4 bases and 7 bases respectively, with 11 bases between them. The CDR3 spans 12 residues. The DNA for the CDR3 is TGTGCCAGCAGTTGGGACCCTCGGGAGCAGTACTTC. Translation: CASSWDPREQYF. Filled out from reference TRBV28 and TRBJ2-7, the complete variable domain reads DVKVTQSSRYLVKRTGEKVFLECVQDMDHENMFWYRQDPGLGLRLIYFSYDVKMKEKGDIPEGYSVSREKKERFSLILESASTNQTSMYLCASSWDPREQYFGPGTRLTVT.

The chain recombines TRBV10-1 with TRBJ2-2; 9 nucleotides line up with TRBD1. V lost 8 bases and J lost 3; bases outside the gene matches: 1. Per the germline V gene, CDR1 is WNHNN and CDR2 is SYGVQD (reference sequence). CDR3 length: 13 residues. DNA for the CDR3: TGCGCCAGCGGGACAGGGTACACCGGGGAGCTGTTTTTT. Residues: CASGTGYTGELFF.

V gene TRBV5-5 combines with J gene TRBJ2-7; 8 bases fit TRBD2. The V segment lost 0 bases and the J segment 10 bases; nucleotides outside the gene matches: 12. There are 15 residues in the CDR3. CDR1 SGHKS and CDR2 YYEKEE come from the germline V gene (reference sequence). Here the CDR3 DNA reads TGTGCCAGCAGCTTGGCGTCTAGCGGGCCCGTCGTACAGTACTTC. It yields the protein CASSLASSGPVVQYF.

The gene calls are TRBV30 and TRBJ1-1; no clear D. Trimming removed 3 bases at V and 0 bases at J, with 8 bases between. The CDR3 sequence is 13 residues long. Germline lookup yields CDR1 GTSNPN and CDR2 SVGIG (reference sequence). The CDR3 DNA is TGTGCCTGGAGGAACAGCATGAACACTGAAGCTTTCTTT. As protein: CAWRNSMNTEAFF.

This clone was seen a single time. Other DNA sequences in the sample encode the same CDR3. This sequence joins TRBV7-2 and TRBJ2-5; no firm D call. The CDR3 consists of 13 residues. Between the trimmed V and J ends, which lost 5 bases and 2 bases, there was a span of 9 bases. Germline lookup yields CDR1 SGHTA and CDR2 FQGNSA. DNA for the CDR3: TGTGCCAGCAGCCGACCGAATCAAGAGACCCAGTACTTC. Protein: CASSRPNQETQYF.

Regarding this clone: A read error may produce the germline difference seen at one junction end. The CDR3 nucleotides are TGTGCCCGGAGCGGGATCGGACACGAGCAGTACTTC. Protein sequence: CARSGIGHEQYF. This sequence joins TRBV30 and TRBJ2-7, with TRBD2 matching over 7 bases. The CDR3 has 12 amino acids. The germline CDR1 and CDR2 sequences are GTSNPN and SVGIG (reference sequence).

The chain couples TRBV27 to TRBJ2-3; no definite D call. The V and J ends lost 5 bases and 0 bases respectively, with 12 bases between them. This CDR3 has 15 amino acids. Germline V gene lookup returns CDR1 MNHEY and CDR2 SMNVEV (reference sequence). The CDR3 is CASSVLQRSTDTQYF. The CDR3 DNA follows: TGTGCCAGCAGTGTACTCCAGCGTAGCACAGATACGCAGTATTTT.

To note about this clone: The same CDR3 also results from other DNA sequences found in this sample. The rearrangement joins TRBV18 to TRBJ1-2, with D possibly being TRBD1 (5 bases). CDR3 length equals 13 residues. Germline loops: CDR1 KGHSH, CDR2 LQKENI. Between the trimmed V and J ends, which lost 2 bases and 3 bases, there was a span of 7 bases. The DNA of the CDR3 is TGTGCCAGCTCACCAGGGACGGACTATGGCTACACCTTC. This translates into CASSPGTDYGYTF.

Only a few counts were recorded for this clone. Mismatch with germline at one junction end may stem from a read error. This sequence joins TRBV5-1 and TRBJ2-7; 11 nucleotides line up with TRBD2. The CDR3 spans 16 residues. CDR1 is SGHRS, CDR2 YFSETQ, per germline. The CDR3 DNA is TGCGCCAGCAACCCTGACCCTGGACTAGCGGGCACATCGTCCCTCTTC. This translates into CASNPDPGLAGTSSLF.